This passage covers 10 T cell receptor beta chains from one sample sequenced in a study of cytomegalovirus exposure and HLA in healthy donors. The protocol was immunoSEQ multiplex PCR, while the TCRdb copy is restricted to in-frame clones and leaves out a portion. The sample yields about 95,000 clones, 85% seen once. The sequenced sample consisted of PBMCs. Every receptor here comes from a man in his late teens or twenties in good health and CMV-seropositive.

This clone was observed a single time. The rearrangement uses TRBV6-5 and TRBJ1-4; D might be TRBD1 (6 bases). The CDR3 length is 14 residues. Germline CDR1 MNHEY, CDR2 SVGAGI. V lost 2 bases and J lost 5, with 9 bases in between. CDR3 sequence (DNA): TGTGCCAGCAGTTACCTACAGGGCAATGAAAAACTGTTTTTT. Translating it yields CASSYLQGNEKLFF.

The V and J genes are TRBV28 and TRBJ1-1; D is perhaps TRBD1 (6 bases). This CDR3 has 12 amino acids. Looked up from germline, CDR1 is MDHEN and CDR2 is SYDVKM. With 9 bases removed from V and 0 bases from J, the gap between germline ends came to 8 bases. CDR3 residues: CASGTLNTEAFF. The CDR3 bases are TGTGCCAGTGGGACATTGAACACTGAAGCTTTCTTT.

The chain carries TRBV19 and TRBJ2-5; 9 bases are a match to TRBD2. The CDR3 totals 16 residues. Germline V gene data show CDR1 as LNHDA and CDR2 as SQIVND (reference sequence). J lost 7 bases, V lost 1 base, and 10 bases had no gene match. The CDR3 region has the DNA TGTGCCAGTAGTATAGCGAGCGGGAGGCCCCTAGGGACCCAGTACTTC. Protein sequence: CASSIASGRPLGTQYF.

The chain couples TRBV6-1 to TRBJ1-3; no clear D gene. Trimming cost V 2 bases and J 7 bases, with 18 bases left between them. In germline, CDR1 is MNHNS, CDR2 SASEGT. CDR3 length: 16 amino acids. CDR3 sequence: CASSERYPPGSNTIYF. The CDR3 coding sequence is TGTGCCAGCAGTGAAAGGTACCCCCCGGGTAGCAACACCATATATTTT.

In this sample, this clone turned up a few times. The CDR3 loop reads CASSENGVGEQYV. DNA for the CDR3: TGCGCCAGCAGTGAGAACGGGGTCGGCGAGCAGTACGTC. The rearrangement uses TRBV10-2 and TRBJ2-7, with D maybe TRBD2 (5 bases). V was pared by 2 bases and J by 6 bases, with 11 bases between. This CDR3 is built from 13 residues. CDR1 and CDR2 (germline): WSHSY, SAAADI.

The chain carries TRBV30 and TRBJ1-1; tentative D call: TRBD1 (6 bases). The germline CDR1 and CDR2 sequences are GTSNPN and SVGIG (reference sequence). V was shortened by 3 bases and J by 1 base, with 15 bases between the two germline ends. There are 15 residues in the CDR3. The CDR3: CAWRRGLGGNTEAFF. The CDR3 DNA follows: TGTGCCTGGAGGCGGGGGCTCGGGGGGAACACTGAAGCTTTCTTT.

The chain joins TRBV9 to TRBJ2-1, with D possibly being TRBD2 (7 bases). Germline CDR1 and CDR2: SGDLS and YYNGEE. V was trimmed by 0 bases and J by 8 bases, leaving 12 bases between them. The CDR3 totals 14 residues. The CDR3 nucleotides are TGTGCCAGCAGCGTAGGACTAGGGGGGGATGAGCAGTTCTTC. Translated, it gives CASSVGLGGDEQFF.

The rearrangement uses TRBV2 and TRBJ2-5; 9 nucleotides agree with TRBD1. Trimming cost V 10 bases and J 2 bases; bases outside gene matches: 8. The CDR3 runs to 14 residues. Germline V gene lookup returns CDR1 SNHLY and CDR2 FYNNEI. CDR3 region: CATGDGTGQETQYF. The CDR3 DNA is TGTGCCACCGGGGACGGGACAGGGCAAGAGACCCAGTACTTC.

The J gene is TRBJ2-1, the V gene TRBV28, with 7 positions matching TRBD2. Germline V lookup: CDR1 MDHEN, CDR2 SYDVKM. J gave up 3 bases and V 5 bases, and 4 bases lay outside the gene matches. The CDR3 contains 14 residues. The CDR3 nucleotides are TGTGCCAGCAGTCAACGGGGGGTCTACAATGAGCAGTTCTTC. Its translation is CASSQRGVYNEQFF. Full variable domain (missing parts from reference TRBV28 and TRBJ2-1): DVKVTQSSRYLVKRTGEKVFLECVQDMDHENMFWYRQDPGLGLRLIYFSYDVKMKEKGDIPEGYSVSREKKERFSLILESASTNQTSMYLCASSQRGVYNEQFFGPGTRLTVL.

The chain uses TRBV10-3 and TRBJ1-1; unclear D gene. Germline CDR1 is ENHRY and CDR2 is SYGVKD. The germline V and J ends were trimmed by 7 bases and 4 bases, with 10 bases remaining between them. The CDR3 totals 12 residues. The CDR3 sequence is CAITDGGTEAFF. In DNA, the CDR3 is TGTGCCATCACGGACGGAGGCACTGAAGCTTTCTTT.